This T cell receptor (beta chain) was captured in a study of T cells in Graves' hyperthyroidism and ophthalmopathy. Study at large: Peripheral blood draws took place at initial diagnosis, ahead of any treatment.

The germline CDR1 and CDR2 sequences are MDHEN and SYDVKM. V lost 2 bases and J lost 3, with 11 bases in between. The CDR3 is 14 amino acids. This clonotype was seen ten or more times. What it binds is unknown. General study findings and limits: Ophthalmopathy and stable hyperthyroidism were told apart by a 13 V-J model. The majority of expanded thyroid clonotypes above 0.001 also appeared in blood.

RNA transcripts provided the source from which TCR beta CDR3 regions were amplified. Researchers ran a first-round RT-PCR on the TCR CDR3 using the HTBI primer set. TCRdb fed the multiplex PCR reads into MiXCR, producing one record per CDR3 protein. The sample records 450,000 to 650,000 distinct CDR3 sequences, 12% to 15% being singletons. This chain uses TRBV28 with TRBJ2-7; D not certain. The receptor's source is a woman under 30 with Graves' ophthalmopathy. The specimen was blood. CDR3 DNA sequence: TGTGCCAGCAGTTTACCCTGGCGGAACTACGAGCAGTACTTC. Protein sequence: CASSLPWRNYEQYF.